The 21 T cell receptor beta chains below come from one sample, sequenced in a study of T cells after yellow fever vaccination. TCRdb reprocessed the 5' RACE reads with MiXCR, giving one entry per CDR3 protein. Of 50,000 to 75,000 distinct CDR3 sequences listed, 7.1% were seen once; the top ten hold roughly two fifths. This material consisted of CD8+ T cells sorted from PBMCs, taken on the day of the first yellow fever vaccination. The receptors shown here come from a man between 18 and 35 years old who received the YFV17D yellow fever vaccine.

This clonotype was counted many times. V usage is TRBV18 and J usage is TRBJ1-6; TRBD1 aligns across 8 bases. The V segment lost 1 base and the J segment 7 bases; nucleotides outside the gene matches: 3. From germline, CDR1 is KGHSH and CDR2 LQKENI. The CDR3 is 15 residues long. CDR3 loop: CASSPRGDRNSPLHF. In DNA form, the CDR3 reads TGTGCCAGCTCACCACGGGGGGACAGGAATTCACCCCTCCACTTT. Using reference TRBV18 and TRBJ1-6 for the parts outside the CDR3, the full variable domain is NAGVMQNPRHLVRRRGQEARLRCSPMKGHSHVYWYRQLPEEGLKFMVYLQKENIIDESGMPKERFSAEFPKEGPSILRIQQVVRGDSAAYFCASSPRGDRNSPLHFGNGTRLTVT.

This clonotype was counted many times. CDR3 sequence (DNA): TGTGCCAGCAGCCCCCTCCGGGAAACCACCACAGATACGCAGTATTTT. Amino acids: CASSPLRETTTDTQYF. J is TRBJ2-3 and V is TRBV13, with TRBD2 as a possible D gene (5 bases). Germline lookup yields CDR1 PRHDT and CDR2 FYEKMQ (reference sequence). Trimming pared 5 bases from V and 2 bases from J, leaving 17 bases between. The CDR3 is 16 residues long.

This clonotype was picked up many times. The chain employs TRBV20-1 and TRBJ2-3; D possibly uses TRBD1 or TRBD2 (6 bases each). The CDR3 length is 15 residues. Germline V gene sequence: CDR1 DFQATT, CDR2 SNEGSKA (reference sequence). The V end was cut by 0 bases, the J end by 3 bases, with 13 bases between. CDR3 coding DNA: TGCAGTGCTAGAGACAGAGGGGGGAAGACAGATACGCAGTATTTT. As protein: CSARDRGGKTDTQYF.

The J gene is TRBJ2-1, the V gene TRBV5-1, with D unresolved. This CDR3 has 15 amino acids. CDR1 and CDR2 from the germline V gene are SGHRS and YFSETQ. The V gene lost 1 base and the J gene lost 6 bases, with 14 bases spanning the gap. This CDR3 is CASSLLYIGSNEQFF. CDR3 DNA sequence: TGCGCCAGCAGCTTGTTGTATATCGGGTCCAATGAGCAGTTCTTC.

This clonotype occurred a few times. This CDR3 is CASSPTGALETQYF. CDR3 bases: TGTGCCAGCAGCCCGACAGGGGCGTTAGAGACCCAGTACTTC. The V and J genes are TRBV7-6 and TRBJ2-5; 8 bases fit TRBD1. With 5 bases clipped from V and 4 bases from J, the junction kept 6 bases outside the gene matches. In germline, CDR1 is SGHVS, CDR2 FNYEAQ. The CDR3 sequence is 14 residues long.

There are a few counts of this clonotype. The gene calls are TRBV6-5 and TRBJ1-1; D is undetermined. V was trimmed by 2 bases and J by 3 bases, leaving 10 bases between them. This CDR3 spans 14 amino acids. Per germline, CDR1 MNHEY and CDR2 SVGAGI. The DNA of the CDR3 is TGTGCCAGCAGTTACAAGGGCGGTTACACTGAAGCTTTCTTT. Translation: CASSYKGGYTEAFF.

The genes are TRBV4-1 and TRBJ2-7; the D is unclear. The germline CDR1 and CDR2 sequences are MGHRA and YSYEKL. The CDR3 is 13 amino acids. V lost 0 bases, J lost 2 bases, and 5 bases lay in between. CDR3 nucleotides: TGCGCCAGCAGCCAAGAGTATCCCTACGAGCAGTACTTC. Protein: CASSQEYPYEQYF.

This clonotype has a count of ten or more. CDR3 amino acids: CATSPDRGAGELFF. CDR3 sequence (DNA): TGTGCCACCAGCCCCGACAGGGGGGCCGGGGAGCTGTTTTTT. The gene calls are TRBV15 and TRBJ2-2, with 9 bases lining up with TRBD1. CDR1 and CDR2 (germline): LNHNV, YYDKDF (reference sequence). The ends lost 5 bases at V and 6 bases at J; junction bases unmatched: 4. The CDR3 is 14 amino acids.

V and J are TRBV4-1 and TRBJ1-5, with 9 bases lining up with TRBD1. Per germline, CDR1 MGHRA and CDR2 YSYEKL. Losses at the gene ends were 3 bases for V and 0 bases for J; bases not matched to a gene: 3. The CDR3 length is 16 residues. This chain's CDR3 is CASSQRQGGSNQPQHF. The CDR3 DNA follows: TGCGCCAGCAGCCAGAGACAGGGGGGTAGCAATCAGCCCCAGCATTTT.

The CDR3 DNA reads as TGTGCCAGCAGCCTGGGGGTAGACAGGGCCGGCGAGACCCAGTACTTC. It specifies CASSLGVDRAGETQYF. V is TRBV7-2 and J is TRBJ2-5, with TRBD1 matching over 7 bases. The CDR3 length is 16 residues. Per the germline V gene, CDR1 is SGHTA and CDR2 is FQGNSA. V was pared by 5 bases and J by 5 bases, with 14 bases of the junction left unmatched.

This clonotype was seen a handful of times. This chain uses TRBV7-9 with TRBJ2-7, with 11 bases lining up with TRBD1. CDR1 is SEHNR, CDR2 FQNEAQ, per germline (reference sequence). With 4 bases clipped from V and 2 bases from J, the junction kept 4 bases outside the gene matches. This CDR3 region has 15 residues. DNA of the CDR3: TGTGCCAGCAGCTCCCCGGGACAGGGGGCCTACGAGCAGTACGTC. This codes for CASSSPGQGAYEQYV.

This clonotype was observed many times. This chain connects TRBV13 to TRBJ2-5; 9 positions agree with TRBD2. Trimming cost V 5 bases and J 5 bases; bases outside gene matches: 9. The CDR3 runs to 15 residues. Germline V gene sequence: CDR1 PRHDT, CDR2 FYEKMQ (reference sequence). CDR3 amino acids: CASSARGLADETQYF. CDR3 nucleotides: TGTGCCAGCAGCGCCAGGGGACTAGCTGATGAGACCCAGTACTTC.

The rearrangement joins TRBV7-9 to TRBJ2-7; TRBD2 might be the D (5 bases). The CDR3 is made up of 13 amino acids. Deletions cut 5 bases from V and 3 bases from J, with 11 bases between. The germline CDR1 and CDR2 sequences are SEHNR and FQNEAQ (reference sequence). The CDR3 region has the DNA TGTGCCAGCAGCCCCGCCGACTACTACGAGCAGTACTTC. Translating gives CASSPADYYEQYF.

This clonotype was seen more than once but under ten times. The chain employs TRBV4-2 and TRBJ2-5, with 9 nucleotides matching TRBD2. Germline lookup yields CDR1 LGHNA and CDR2 YNFKEQ. The V and J ends lost 1 base and 2 bases, in that order; junction bases with no gene match: 2. This CDR3 region has 15 residues. The CDR3 protein is CASSQGLAGQETQYF. The CDR3 nucleotides are TGTGCCAGCAGCCAAGGCCTAGCGGGACAAGAGACCCAGTACTTC.

In its sample, this clonotype was seen a few times. CDR3 bases: TGTGCCAGCAGCTTACTTGCGGGGGATAAATCCTACGAGCAGTACTTC. This encodes CASSLLAGDKSYEQYF. The chain joins TRBV7-9 to TRBJ2-7; 7 bases line up with TRBD2. J lost 1 base, V lost 2 bases, and 8 bases had no gene match. The V gene's germline CDR1 is SEHNR and CDR2 FQNEAQ (reference sequence). CDR3 length: 16 amino acids.

This clonotype occurred a few times. CDR3 loop: CASSLGGGNLFLLTTIYGYTF. The CDR3 nucleotides are TGTGCCAGCAGCTTAGGAGGGGGCAATCTCTTTTTATTAACCACCATCTATGGCTACACCTTC. V gene TRBV11-1 combines with J gene TRBJ1-2; 7 nucleotides align to TRBD1. CDR1 is SGHAT and CDR2 is FQDESV in the germline V gene (reference sequence). The J segment lost 4 bases and the V segment lost 1 base, leaving 24 bases of the junction unmatched. The CDR3 extends over 21 amino acids.

This clonotype occurred a few times. V usage is TRBV10-3 and J usage is TRBJ1-2; the D gene is possibly TRBD1 (6 bases). CDR3 length: 16 amino acids. Trimming left V 4 bases short and J 1 base short, with 16 bases between. Germline CDR1 ENHRY, CDR2 SYGVKD. This CDR3 is CAISVPRGLNNYGYTF. CDR3 in DNA: TGTGCCATCAGTGTCCCACGGGGGCTAAATAACTATGGCTACACCTTC.

This clonotype was seen many times. V and J are TRBV7-2 and TRBJ2-3, with TRBD2 matching over 9 bases. From germline, CDR1 is SGHTA and CDR2 FQGNSA. V lost 1 base to trimming and J lost 2 bases; unmatched junction nucleotides: 1. This CDR3 region has 15 residues. CDR3 nucleotide sequence: TGTGCCAGCAGCTTAGGCGGGGGGGTCACAGATACGCAGTATTTT. Residues: CASSLGGGVTDTQYF.

This clonotype was counted many times. V usage is TRBV10-2 and J usage is TRBJ2-5; 10 nucleotides align to TRBD2. The CDR3 covers 14 residues. The trim removed 2 bases at V and 10 bases at J, leaving 7 bases unmatched. Germline V lookup: CDR1 WSHSY, CDR2 SAAADI. The chain's CDR3 is CASSESSGGPFQYF. The CDR3 DNA follows: TGCGCCAGCAGTGAGAGTAGCGGGGGGCCCTTCCAGTACTTC.

This clonotype was observed many times. J is TRBJ1-6 and V is TRBV6-5, with D perhaps TRBD1 (5 bases). V lost 9 bases to trimming and J lost 8 bases, with 23 bases between them. Germline lookup yields CDR1 MNHEY and CDR2 SVGAGI. The CDR3 runs to 16 residues. The CDR3 here is CASCLPGREYDSPLHF. The CDR3 nucleotides are TGTGCCAGTTGCCTTCCGGGCAGGGAGTATGATTCACCCCTCCACTTT.

In its sample, this clonotype was seen a few times. This chain links TRBV5-6 with TRBJ1-1; D gene unclear. Trimming removed 9 bases from V and 11 bases from J, with 23 bases in between. The CDR3 is made up of 13 amino acids. CDR1 is SGHDT and CDR2 is YYEEEE in the germline V gene. CDR3 protein: CATSIGVGRVAFF. The CDR3 coding sequence is TGTGCCACCTCGATTGGGGTCGGGAGAGTTGCTTTCTTT.